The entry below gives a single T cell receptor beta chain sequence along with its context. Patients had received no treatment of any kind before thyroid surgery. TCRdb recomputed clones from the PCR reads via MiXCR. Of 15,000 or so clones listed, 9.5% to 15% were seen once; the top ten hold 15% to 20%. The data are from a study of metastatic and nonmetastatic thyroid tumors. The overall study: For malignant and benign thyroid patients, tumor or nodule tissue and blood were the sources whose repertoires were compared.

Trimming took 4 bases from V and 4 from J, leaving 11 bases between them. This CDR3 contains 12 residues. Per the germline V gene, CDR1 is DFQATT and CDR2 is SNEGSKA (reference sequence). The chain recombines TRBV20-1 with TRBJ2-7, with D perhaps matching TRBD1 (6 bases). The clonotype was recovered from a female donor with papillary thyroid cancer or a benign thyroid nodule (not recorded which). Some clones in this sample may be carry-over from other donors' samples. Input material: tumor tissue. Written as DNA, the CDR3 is TGCAGTGCTATTGGGACACAGTACGAGCAGTACTTC. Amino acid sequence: CSAIGTQYEQYF.